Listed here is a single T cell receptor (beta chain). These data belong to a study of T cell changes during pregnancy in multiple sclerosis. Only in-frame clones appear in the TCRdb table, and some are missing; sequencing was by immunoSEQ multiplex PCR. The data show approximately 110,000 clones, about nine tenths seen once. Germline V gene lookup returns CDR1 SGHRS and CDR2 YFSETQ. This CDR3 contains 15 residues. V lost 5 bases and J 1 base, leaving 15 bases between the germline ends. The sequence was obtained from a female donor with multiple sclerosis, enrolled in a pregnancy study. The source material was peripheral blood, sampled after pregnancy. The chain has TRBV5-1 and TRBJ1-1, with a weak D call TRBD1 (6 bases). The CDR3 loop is CASRTGLYGNTEAFF. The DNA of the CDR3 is TGCGCCAGCAGAACAGGGTTATATGGGAACACTGAAGCTTTCTTT.